This TCR beta chain was profiled in a study of T-cell memory formation after mild COVID-19. This clonotype was seen many times. The antigen is unknown. Study-wide results and caveats: Clones contracting across day 15 to 85 had a balanced CD4/CD8 profile; later expanding clones leaned CD4+.

V gave up 6 bases and J gave up 1 base, with 12 bases separating them. The CDR3 has 14 amino acids. Each CDR3 protein gets one entry after TCRdb re-called the 5' RACE reads with MiXCR. The sample has approximately 45,000 distinct CDR3 sequences; about 6.8% are singletons. This sequence joins TRBV12-3 or TRBV12-4 and TRBJ1-1, with a weak D call TRBD1 (5 bases). The sample consisted of PBMCs or a T cell subset sorted from them (not recorded which). The clonotype comes from an adult who had mild COVID-19 (a few samples of this study predate the infection). Cell type and time point are not known. Here the CDR3 reads CASRSGIQNTEAFF. The CDR3 nucleotides are TGTGCCAGCAGATCAGGGATTCAGAACACTGAAGCTTTCTTT.